The clone carrying this TCR beta chain was found many times. The antigen is undetermined. TCRdb used MiXCR to reprocess the reads, holding one entry per CDR3 protein. The sample contains under 200,000 distinct CDR3 sequences, roughly 9.8% of which appear only once. This sample is part of a study of T cell repertoires in cytomegalovirus infection. About the research overall: From public TCR beta signatures came an indication of both CMV infection and matching HLA type.

Study-level points and caveats: HLA-C-restricted CMV-specific TCR beta clonotypes were dominant in the ex vivo response. Summed frequency of shared TCR beta families picked out CMV carriers who also had the relevant HLA.

The CDR3 has 12 amino acids. CDR1 SGHTA and CDR2 FQGNSA come from the germline V gene. The V end was cut by 4 bases, the J end by 2 bases, with 4 bases between. The TCR originated in a human donor in good health (CMV status not recorded). Some clones in this sample may be carry-over from other donors' samples. Sequencing was done on a sample of PBMCs. The J gene is TRBJ2-3, the V gene TRBV7-2; D not certain. The CDR3 nucleotides read TGTGCCAGCAGCTACGTCACAGATACGCAGTATTTT. It yields the protein CASSYVTDTQYF.